The following is a T cell receptor (beta chain) sequence with its context. Which antigen it targets is not known. No base-level quality is on record; no much larger clone is a single base apart. TCRbeta rearrangements were sequenced from genomic DNA using the immunoSEQ assay at survey resolution. The published analysis was carried out like this. In the TCR sequencing data, the lowest productive clonotype frequency that could be detected was 2.59 x 10-5. Analyses included only productive TCRbeta rearrangements, meaning complete and in-frame sequences. Clonality for each sample was calculated as Simpson clonality in the immunoSEQ Analyzer version 3.0. Clones were binned by frequency as very rare, small, medium, large (1-20%) or hyperexpanded (>20%). OLGA 1.2.3 estimated generation probabilities, VDJtools produced V-gene circos plots, VDJdb was queried for specificities, and GLIPH identified CDR3 motifs. TCRdb retrieved this table from immuneACCESS and kept in-frame rearrangements only. Not all clones are present; in checked studies, unresolved V genes account for under half, and no reason is known for the remainder. V and J calls and clone size are copied from that table; D and trimming were computed from the DNA. For this sample the table gives fewer than 30,000 clones, of which more than 60% were detected only once. More than 1% of the sample rests with the top ten.

Buffy coats from 35 to 40 blood donors, supplied by the Finnish Red Cross blood service, were used as healthy controls. All TCR-sequenced material derived from peripheral blood: patient blood samples and healthy donor buffy coats. Peripheral blood mononuclear cells were isolated by Ficoll-Hypaque gradient centrifugation. Magnetic purification was used to isolate CD4+ cells from the buffy coats of the healthy controls. Genomic DNA was extracted with the Gentra Puregene Cell and Tissue kit and quantified on a Qubit 2.0 fluorometer. The entry originates in a study of STAT5B mutations in CD4+ large granular lymphocyte leukemia (dated by TCRdb to about 2022). Study-level background: Among healthy controls, the CDR3 'QG' motif was associated with a particular HLA allele. The study compared the TCRbeta repertoires of patients with CD4+ T-cell large granular lymphocyte leukemia against the TCRbeta repertoires of healthy blood donors. Flow cytometry on FACSCanto II or FACSVerse showed that the purified fractions were more than 95% pure among lymphocytes. Beyond this particular receptor, the publication reports: Compared with healthy CD4+ repertoires, CD4-sorted patient repertoires appeared more clonal, and this difference remained even after the putative leukemic clones were removed. TRBV06-family usage was enriched among the top patient clones (8/27) compared with healthy controls (2/35). Data were not HLA-matched; higher clonality in CD4+ versus CD8+ T-LGLL could reflect the relatively small sample size. Main leukemic clonotypes were private to each patient, although under 30% appeared at low frequency in other patients' non-leukemic repertoires.

At the junction V is shortened by 5 bases and J by 4 bases, with 11 bases in between. CDR1 and CDR2 are drawn from the germline V gene: MGHRA, YSYEKL. The CDR3 numbers 13 residues from cysteine through phenylalanine. Only the CDR3 DNA stays, 39 bases, in frame from base 1. This TCR derives from a human donor in good health. The specimen was CD4+ T cells from blood buffy coats. This receptor chain uses TRBV4-1 and TRBJ2-5; the D gene is not confidently resolved. In nucleotides, the sequence is TGCGCCAGCAGCGGCACTTTCGGAGAGACCCAGTACTTC. This sequence encodes CASSGTFGETQYF.